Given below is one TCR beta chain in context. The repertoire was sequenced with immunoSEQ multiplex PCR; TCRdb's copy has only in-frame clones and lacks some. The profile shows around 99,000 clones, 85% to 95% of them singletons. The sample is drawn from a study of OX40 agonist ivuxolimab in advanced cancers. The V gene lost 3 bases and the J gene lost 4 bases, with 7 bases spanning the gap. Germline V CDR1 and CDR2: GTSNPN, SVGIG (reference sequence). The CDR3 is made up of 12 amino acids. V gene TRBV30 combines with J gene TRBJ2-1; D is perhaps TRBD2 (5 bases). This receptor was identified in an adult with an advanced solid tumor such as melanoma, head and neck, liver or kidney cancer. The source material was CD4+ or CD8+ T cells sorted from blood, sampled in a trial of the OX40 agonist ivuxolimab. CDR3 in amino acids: CAWSGIYNEQFF. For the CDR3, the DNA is TGTGCCTGGAGCGGGATTTACAATGAGCAGTTCTTC. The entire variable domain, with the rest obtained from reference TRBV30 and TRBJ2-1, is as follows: SQTIHQWPATLVQPVGSPLSLECTVEGTSNPNLYWYRQAAGRGLQLLFYSVGIGQISSEVPQNLSASRPQDRQFILSSKKLLLSDSGFYLCAWSGIYNEQFFGPGTRLTVL.